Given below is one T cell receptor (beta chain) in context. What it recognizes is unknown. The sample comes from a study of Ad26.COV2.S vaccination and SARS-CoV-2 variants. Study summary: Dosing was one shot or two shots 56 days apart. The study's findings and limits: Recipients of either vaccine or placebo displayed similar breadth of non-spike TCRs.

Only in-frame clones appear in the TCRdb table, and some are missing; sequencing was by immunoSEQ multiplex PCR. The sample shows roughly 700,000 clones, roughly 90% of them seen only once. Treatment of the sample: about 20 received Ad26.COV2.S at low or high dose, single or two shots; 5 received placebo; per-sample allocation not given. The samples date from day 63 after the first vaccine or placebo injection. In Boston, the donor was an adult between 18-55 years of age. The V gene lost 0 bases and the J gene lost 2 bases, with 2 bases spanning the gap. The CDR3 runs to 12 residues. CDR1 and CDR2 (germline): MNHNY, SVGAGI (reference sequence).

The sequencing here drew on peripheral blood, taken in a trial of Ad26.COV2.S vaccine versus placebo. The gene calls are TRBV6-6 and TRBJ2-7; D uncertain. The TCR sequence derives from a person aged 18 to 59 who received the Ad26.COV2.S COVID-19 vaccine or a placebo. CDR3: CASSYSPYEQYF. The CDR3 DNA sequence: TGTGCCAGCAGTTACTCTCCCTACGAGCAGTACTTC.